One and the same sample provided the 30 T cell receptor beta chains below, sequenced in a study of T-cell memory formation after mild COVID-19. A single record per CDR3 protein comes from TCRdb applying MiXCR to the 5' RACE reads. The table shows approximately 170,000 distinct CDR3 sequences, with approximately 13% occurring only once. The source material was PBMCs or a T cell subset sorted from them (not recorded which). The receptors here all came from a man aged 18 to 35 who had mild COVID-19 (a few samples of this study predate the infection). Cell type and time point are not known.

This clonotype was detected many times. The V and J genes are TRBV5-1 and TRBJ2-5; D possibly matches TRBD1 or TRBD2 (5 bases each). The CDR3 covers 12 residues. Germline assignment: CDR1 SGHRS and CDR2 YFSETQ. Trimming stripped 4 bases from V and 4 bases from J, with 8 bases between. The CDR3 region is CASSRDRETQYF. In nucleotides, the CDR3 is TGCGCCAGCAGCCGGGACCGAGAGACCCAGTACTTC.

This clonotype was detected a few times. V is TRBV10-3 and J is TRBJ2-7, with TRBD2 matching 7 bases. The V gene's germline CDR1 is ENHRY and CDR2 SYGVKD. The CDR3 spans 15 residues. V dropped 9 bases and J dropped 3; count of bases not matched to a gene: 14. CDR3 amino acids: CAISPGAGAGYEQYV. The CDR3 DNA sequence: TGTGCCATATCACCGGGTGCGGGAGCGGGCTACGAGCAGTACGTC.

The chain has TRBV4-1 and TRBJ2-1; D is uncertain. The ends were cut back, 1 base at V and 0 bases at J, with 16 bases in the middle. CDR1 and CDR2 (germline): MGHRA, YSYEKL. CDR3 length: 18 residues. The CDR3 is CASSQGRRFSHSYNEQFF. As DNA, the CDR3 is TGCGCCAGCAGCCAAGGCCGGCGCTTCTCACACTCCTACAATGAGCAGTTCTTC.

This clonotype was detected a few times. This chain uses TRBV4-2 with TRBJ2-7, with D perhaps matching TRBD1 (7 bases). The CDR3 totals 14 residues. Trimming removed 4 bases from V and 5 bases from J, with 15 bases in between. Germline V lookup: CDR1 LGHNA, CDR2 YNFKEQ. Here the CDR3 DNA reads TGTGCCAGCAGCCCCAGGGGGGTGGGCGACGAGCAGTACTTC. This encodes CASSPRGVGDEQYF.

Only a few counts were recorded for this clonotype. The DNA of the CDR3 is TGTGCCAGCAGCTCGTGGGGGGCAGATGAAAAACTGTTTTTT. This encodes CASSSWGADEKLFF. The rearrangement links TRBV7-2 to TRBJ1-4, with a tentative D call TRBD1 (6 bases). CDR1 is SGHTA, CDR2 FQGNSA, per germline. This CDR3 spans 14 amino acids. V was cut by 4 bases and J by 6 bases, with 12 bases left in between.

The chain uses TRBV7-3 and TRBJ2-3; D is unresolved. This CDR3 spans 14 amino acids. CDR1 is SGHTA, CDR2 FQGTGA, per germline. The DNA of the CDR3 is TGTGCTACCGCCAAGGGCGGACGCACAGATACGCAGTATTTT. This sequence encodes CATAKGGRTDTQYF.

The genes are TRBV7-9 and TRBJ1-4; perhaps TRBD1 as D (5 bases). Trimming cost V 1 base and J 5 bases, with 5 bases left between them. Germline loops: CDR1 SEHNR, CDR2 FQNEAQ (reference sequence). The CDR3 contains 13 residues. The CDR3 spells CASSLDRNEKLFF. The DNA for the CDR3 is TGTGCCAGCAGCTTAGACAGGAATGAAAAACTGTTTTTT.

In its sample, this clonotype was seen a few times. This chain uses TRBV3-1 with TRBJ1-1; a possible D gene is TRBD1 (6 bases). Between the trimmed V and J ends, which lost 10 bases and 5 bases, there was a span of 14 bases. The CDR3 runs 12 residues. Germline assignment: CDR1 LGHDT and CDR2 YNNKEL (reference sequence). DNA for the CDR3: TGTGCCACAGGACGAGGGGGGACTGAAGCTTTCTTT. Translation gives CATGRGGTEAFF.

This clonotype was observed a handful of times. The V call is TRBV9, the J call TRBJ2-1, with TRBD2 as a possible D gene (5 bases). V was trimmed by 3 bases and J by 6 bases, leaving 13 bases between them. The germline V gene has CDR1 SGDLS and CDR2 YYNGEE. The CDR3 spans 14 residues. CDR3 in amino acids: CASSGTTGGNEQFF. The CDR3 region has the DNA TGTGCCAGCAGCGGGACGACTGGAGGCAATGAGCAGTTCTTC.

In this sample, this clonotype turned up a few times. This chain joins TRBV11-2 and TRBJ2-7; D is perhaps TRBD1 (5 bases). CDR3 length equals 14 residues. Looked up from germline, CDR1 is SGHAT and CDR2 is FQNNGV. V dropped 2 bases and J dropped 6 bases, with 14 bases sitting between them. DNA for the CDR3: TGTGCCAGCAGCTTAATGCAGGGTCTATCCGAGCAGTACGTC. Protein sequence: CASSLMQGLSEQYV.

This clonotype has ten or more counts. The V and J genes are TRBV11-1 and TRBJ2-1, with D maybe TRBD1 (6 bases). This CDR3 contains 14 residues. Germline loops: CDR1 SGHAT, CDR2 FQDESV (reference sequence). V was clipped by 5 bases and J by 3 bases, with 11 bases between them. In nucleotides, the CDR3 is TGTGCCAGCAGCCCAAACAGGGACTACAATGAGCAGTTCTTC. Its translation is CASSPNRDYNEQFF.

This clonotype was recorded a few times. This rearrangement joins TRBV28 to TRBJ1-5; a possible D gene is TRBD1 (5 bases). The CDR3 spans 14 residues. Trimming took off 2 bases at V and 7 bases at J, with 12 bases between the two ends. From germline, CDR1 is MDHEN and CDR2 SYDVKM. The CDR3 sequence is CASSLIYGGQPQHF. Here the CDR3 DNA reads TGTGCCAGCAGTTTAATATATGGGGGGCAGCCCCAGCATTTT.

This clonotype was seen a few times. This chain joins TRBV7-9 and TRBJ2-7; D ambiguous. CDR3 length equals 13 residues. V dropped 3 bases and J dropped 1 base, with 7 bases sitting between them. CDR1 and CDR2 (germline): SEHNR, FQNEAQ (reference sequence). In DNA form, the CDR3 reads TGTGCCAGCAGCTTCCGCGGATCCTACGAGCAGTACTTC. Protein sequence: CASSFRGSYEQYF.

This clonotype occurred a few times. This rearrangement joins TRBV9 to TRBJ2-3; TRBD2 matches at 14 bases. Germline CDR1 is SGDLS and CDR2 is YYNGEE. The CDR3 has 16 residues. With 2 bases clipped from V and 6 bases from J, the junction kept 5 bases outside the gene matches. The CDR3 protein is CASSVGLAGDQDTQYF. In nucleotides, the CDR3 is TGTGCCAGCAGCGTGGGACTAGCGGGGGACCAGGATACGCAGTATTTT.

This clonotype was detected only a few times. The CDR3 bases are TGTGCCAGCAGTCAGGGGAAGTCCCGTGCAACTAATGAAAAACTGTTTTTT. This sequence encodes CASSQGKSRATNEKLFF. The V and J genes are TRBV6-1 and TRBJ1-4; tentative D call: TRBD1 (6 bases). Looked up from germline, CDR1 is MNHNS and CDR2 is SASEGT. V lost 5 bases and J lost 0, with 16 bases in between. This CDR3 region has 17 residues.

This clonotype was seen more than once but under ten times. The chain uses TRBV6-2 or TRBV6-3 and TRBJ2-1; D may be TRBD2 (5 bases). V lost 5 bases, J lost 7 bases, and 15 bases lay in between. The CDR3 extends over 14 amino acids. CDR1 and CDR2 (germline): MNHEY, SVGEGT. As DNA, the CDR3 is TGTGCCAGCAGTATCAGGACTGGGGTGAATGAGCAGTTCTTC. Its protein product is CASSIRTGVNEQFF.

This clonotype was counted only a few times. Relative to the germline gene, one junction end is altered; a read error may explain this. The CDR3 coding sequence is TGTGCCAGCAGCTCGATACCCCAAGAGTCCCAGTACTTC. It encodes CASSSIPQESQYF. The genes are TRBV7-6 and TRBJ2-5, with D unclear. CDR1 and CDR2 from the germline V gene are SGHVS and FNYEAQ. This CDR3 has 13 residues. Combining the CDR3 with reference TRBV7-6 and TRBJ2-5 gives the whole variable domain GAGVSQSPRYKVTKRGQDVALRCDPISGHVSLYWYRQALGQGPEFLTYFNYEAQQDKSGLPNDRFSAERPEGSISTLTIQRTEQRDSAMYRCASSSIPQESQYFGPGTRLLVL.

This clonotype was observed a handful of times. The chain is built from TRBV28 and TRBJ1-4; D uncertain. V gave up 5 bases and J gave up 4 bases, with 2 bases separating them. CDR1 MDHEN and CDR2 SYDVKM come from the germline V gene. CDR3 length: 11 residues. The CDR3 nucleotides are TGTGCCAGCAGTCGTAATGAAAAACTGTTTTTT. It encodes CASSRNEKLFF.

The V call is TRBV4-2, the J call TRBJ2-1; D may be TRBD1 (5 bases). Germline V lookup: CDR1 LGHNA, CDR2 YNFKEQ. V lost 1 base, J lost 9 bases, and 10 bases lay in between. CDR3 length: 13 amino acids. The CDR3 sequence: CASSQVEGAEQFF. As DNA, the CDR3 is TGTGCCAGCAGCCAAGTCGAAGGGGCTGAGCAGTTCTTC.

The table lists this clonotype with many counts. CDR3 bases: TGCGCCAGCAGCCAAGACAATAACTATGGCTACACCTTC. Translation: CASSQDNNYGYTF. The V and J genes are TRBV4-3 and TRBJ1-2; D gene uncertain. The V gene's germline CDR1 is LGHNA and CDR2 YSLEER. Deletions cut 0 bases from V and 1 base from J, with 3 bases between. There are 13 residues in the CDR3.

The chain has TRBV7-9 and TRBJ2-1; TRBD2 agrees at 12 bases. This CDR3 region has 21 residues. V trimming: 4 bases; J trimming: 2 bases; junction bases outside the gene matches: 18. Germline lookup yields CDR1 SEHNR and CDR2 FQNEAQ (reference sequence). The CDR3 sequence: CASSSTLLAGGSFSTYNEQFF. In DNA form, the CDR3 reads TGTGCCAGCAGCTCCACCCTACTAGCGGGGGGCTCATTCTCAACCTACAATGAGCAGTTCTTC.

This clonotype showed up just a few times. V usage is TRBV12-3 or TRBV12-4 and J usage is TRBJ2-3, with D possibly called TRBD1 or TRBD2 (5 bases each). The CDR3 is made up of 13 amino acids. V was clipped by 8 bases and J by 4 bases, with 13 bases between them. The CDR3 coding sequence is TGTGCCAGCGCTAATCCGGGGCCAGATACGCAGTATTTT. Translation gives CASANPGPDTQYF.

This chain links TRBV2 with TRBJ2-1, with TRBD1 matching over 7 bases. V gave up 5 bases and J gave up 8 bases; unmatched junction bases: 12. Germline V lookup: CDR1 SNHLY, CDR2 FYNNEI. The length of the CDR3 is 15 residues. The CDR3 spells CASSPTETGWHEQFF. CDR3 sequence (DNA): TGTGCCAGCAGTCCGACCGAGACAGGGTGGCATGAGCAGTTCTTC.

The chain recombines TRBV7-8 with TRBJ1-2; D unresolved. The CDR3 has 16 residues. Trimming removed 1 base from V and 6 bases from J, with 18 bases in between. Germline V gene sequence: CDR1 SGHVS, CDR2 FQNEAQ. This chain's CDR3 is CASSLGGARPSDGYTF. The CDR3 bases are TGTGCCAGCAGCTTAGGCGGAGCGCGGCCTTCTGATGGCTACACCTTC.

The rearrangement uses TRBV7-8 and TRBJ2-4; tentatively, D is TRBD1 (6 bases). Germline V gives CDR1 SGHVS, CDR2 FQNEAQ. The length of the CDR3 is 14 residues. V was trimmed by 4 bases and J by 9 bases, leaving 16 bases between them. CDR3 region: CASSSLQGAGIQYF. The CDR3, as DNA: TGTGCCAGCAGCTCCCTACAGGGTGCCGGCATTCAGTACTTC.

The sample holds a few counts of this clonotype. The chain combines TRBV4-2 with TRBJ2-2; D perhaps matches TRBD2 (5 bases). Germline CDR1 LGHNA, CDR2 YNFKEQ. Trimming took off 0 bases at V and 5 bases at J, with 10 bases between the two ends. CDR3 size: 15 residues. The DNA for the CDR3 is TGTGCCAGCAGCCAAGAAGAAAGAGGGACCGGGGAGCTGTTTTTT. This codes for CASSQEERGTGELFF.

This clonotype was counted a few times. The CDR3 nucleotides are TGCGCCAGCAGCTTGACAGTAGCCAAAAACATTCAGTACTTC. Amino acids: CASSLTVAKNIQYF. V gene TRBV5-1 combines with J gene TRBJ2-4; D not certain. The V end lost 1 base, the J end lost 0 bases, and 5 bases lay between the germline ends. The germline V gene has CDR1 SGHRS and CDR2 YFSETQ. This CDR3 contains 14 residues.

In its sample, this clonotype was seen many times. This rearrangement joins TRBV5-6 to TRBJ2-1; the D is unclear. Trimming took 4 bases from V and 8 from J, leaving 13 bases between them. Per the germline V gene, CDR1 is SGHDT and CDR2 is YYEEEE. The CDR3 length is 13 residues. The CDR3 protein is CASSLLIADEQFF. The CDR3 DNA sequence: TGTGCCAGCAGCCTGCTGATTGCGGATGAGCAGTTCTTC. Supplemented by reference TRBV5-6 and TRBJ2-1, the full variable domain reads DAGVTQSPTHLIKTRGQQVTLRCSPKSGHDTVSWYQQALGQGPQFIFQYYEEEERQRGNFPDRFSGHQFPNYSSELNVNALLLGDSALYLCASSLLIADEQFFGPGTRLTVL.

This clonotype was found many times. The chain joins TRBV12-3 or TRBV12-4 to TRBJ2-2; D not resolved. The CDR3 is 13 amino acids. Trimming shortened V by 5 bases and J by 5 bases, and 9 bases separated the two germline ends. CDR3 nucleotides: TGTGCCAGCAGTCCCGAGTTGACCGGGGAGCTGTTTTTT. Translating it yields CASSPELTGELFF.

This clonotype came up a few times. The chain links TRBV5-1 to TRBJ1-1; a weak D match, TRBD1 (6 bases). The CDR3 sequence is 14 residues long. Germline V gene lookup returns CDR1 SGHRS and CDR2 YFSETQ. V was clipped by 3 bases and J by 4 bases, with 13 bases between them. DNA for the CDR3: TGCGCCAGCAGCTCCGGGGGCGCAGGCACTGAAGCTTTCTTT. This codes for CASSSGGAGTEAFF.